This T cell receptor beta chain was recovered during a study of control samples from healthy donors and cancer patients. Repertoires were generated with immunoSEQ multiplex PCR, while TCRdb's copy carries only in-frame clones and drops some. There are some 22,000 clones in the sample; around 84% occur only once, and roughly 23% lies in the top ten. V lost 2 bases and J 5 bases, leaving 11 bases between the germline ends. Germline V gives CDR1 SGHRS, CDR2 YFSETQ. The CDR3 contains 13 residues. This clonotype originated in a man aged 55 to 70 with colorectal cancer. Sample: PBMCs. The genes are TRBV5-1 and TRBJ2-7, with D tentatively TRBD2 (5 bases). CDR3 sequence reads: CASSFNILDEQYF. DNA for the CDR3: TGCGCCAGCAGCTTCAATATACTAGACGAGCAGTACTTC.